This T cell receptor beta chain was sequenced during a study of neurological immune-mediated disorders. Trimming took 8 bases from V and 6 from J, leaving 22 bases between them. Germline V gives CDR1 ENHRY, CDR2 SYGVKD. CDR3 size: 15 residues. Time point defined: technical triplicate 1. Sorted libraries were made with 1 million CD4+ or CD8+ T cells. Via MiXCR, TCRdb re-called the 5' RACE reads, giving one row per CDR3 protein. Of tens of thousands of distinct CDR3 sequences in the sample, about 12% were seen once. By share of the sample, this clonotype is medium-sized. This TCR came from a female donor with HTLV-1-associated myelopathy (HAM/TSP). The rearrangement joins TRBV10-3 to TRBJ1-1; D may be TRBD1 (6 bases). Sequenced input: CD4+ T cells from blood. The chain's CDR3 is CAIRRDTLEMAEAFF. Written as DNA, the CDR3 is TGTGCCATCCGCCGGGACACCCTGGAAATGGCTGAAGCTTTCTTT.